These 10 T cell receptor beta chains share one sample of origin, sequenced in a study of blood T cell repertoires in COVID-19 (dated by TCRdb to 2019 to 2021). Library preparation used the immunoSEQ multiplex PCR assay. TCRdb stores this immuneACCESS table with in-frame sequences only. Part of the clones is absent; in the studies checked, under half of the shortfall reflects unresolved V genes, and no reason is known for the rest. In this sample the table shows almost 35,000 clones, approximately 90% of which occur a single time. Around 35% of the sample is taken by the ten largest. Sequenced material: peripheral blood. The source of these receptors is a man aged 60-69 years with active or convalescent COVID-19.

This clone appeared a single time. V is TRBV28 and J is TRBJ1-2; TRBD1 matches 9 bases. Trimming took 2 bases from V and 7 from J; bases not matched to a gene: 5. Germline-derived CDR1 and CDR2 are MDHEN and SYDVKM. This CDR3 is built from 14 residues. The chain's CDR3 is CASSLISGQGGYTF. CDR3 nucleotide sequence: TGTGCCAGCAGTTTAATCTCGGGACAGGGTGGCTACACCTTC.

The J gene is TRBJ2-6, the V gene TRBV3-1 (or the pseudogene TRBV3-2), with 7 bases identical to TRBD2. V gave up 0 bases and J gave up 2 bases; unmatched junction bases: 4. The length of the CDR3 is 17 residues. Germline V gene data show CDR1 as LGHDT and CDR2 as YNNKEL (reference sequence). The CDR3 sequence is CASSQDLGGTGANVLTF. The CDR3 region has the DNA TGTGCCAGCAGCCAAGACCTGGGGGGGACTGGGGCCAACGTCCTGACTTTC.

This chain joins TRBV29-1 and TRBJ2-5; 7 bases match TRBD2. CDR3 length equals 13 residues. The germline gives CDR1 SQVTM, CDR2 ANQGSEA. V shed 0 bases and J 7 bases; nucleotides not matched to a gene: 5. CDR3 loop: CSVEETSSGTQYF. In nucleotides, the CDR3 is TGCAGCGTTGAAGAGACTAGCTCGGGGACCCAGTACTTC.

The chain employs TRBV7-9 and TRBJ1-4; D uncertain. V lost 5 bases, J lost 4 bases, and 20 bases lay in between. Germline V gene data show CDR1 as SEHNR and CDR2 as FQNEAQ (reference sequence). The CDR3 runs 17 residues. CDR3 sequence: CASSPSPGPRFNEKLFF. CDR3 DNA: TGTGCCAGCAGCCCCTCGCCGGGTCCGAGGTTTAATGAAAAACTGTTTTTT. The variable domain in full, with the rest retrieved from reference TRBV7-9 and TRBJ1-4, is DTGVSQNPRHKITKRGQNVTFRCDPISEHNRLYWYRQTLGQGPEFLTYFQNEAQLEKSRLLSDRFSAERPKGSFSTLEIQRTEQGDSAMYLCASSPSPGPRFNEKLFFGSGTQLSVL.

The chain links TRBV6-5 to TRBJ1-2, with D perhaps matching TRBD1 (6 bases). The CDR3 loop spans 15 amino acids. V was shortened by 4 bases and J by 4 bases, with 16 bases between the two germline ends. CDR1 and CDR2 (germline): MNHEY, SVGAGI. The CDR3 DNA is TGTGCCAGCAGTTCCCCAGGGGAAGGGTCCTATGGCTACACCTTC. This codes for CASSSPGEGSYGYTF.

The J gene is TRBJ1-2, the V gene TRBV18; D is possibly TRBD1 (6 bases). Germline-derived CDR1 and CDR2 are KGHSH and LQKENI. With 3 bases removed from V and 8 bases from J, the gap between germline ends came to 28 bases. The CDR3 runs to 18 residues. The CDR3 here is CASSPNYKIQGSMGGYTF. The CDR3 DNA reads as TGTGCCAGCTCACCGAATTATAAGATACAGGGCTCTATGGGAGGCTACACCTTC.

The chain links TRBV6-4 to TRBJ1-2; tentatively, D is TRBD1 (6 bases). V was pared by 6 bases and J by 5 bases, with 13 bases between. Germline V gives CDR1 MRHNA, CDR2 SNTAGT. The CDR3 extends over 13 amino acids. The CDR3 here is CASRSEGDYGYTF. For the CDR3, the DNA is TGTGCCAGCAGATCCGAGGGGGATTATGGCTACACCTTC.

The V gene is TRBV30, the J gene TRBJ1-2; D unresolved. Trimming pared 1 base from V and 2 bases from J, leaving 8 bases between. This CDR3 is built from 13 residues. CDR1 is GTSNPN, CDR2 SVGIG, per germline (reference sequence). This CDR3 is CAWSGEENYGYTF. The CDR3 coding sequence is TGTGCCTGGAGTGGGGAGGAAAACTATGGCTACACCTTC.

The V call is TRBV6-5, the J call TRBJ1-1; D unresolved. Looked up from germline, CDR1 is MNHEY and CDR2 is SVGAGI. Trimming took off 7 bases at V and 1 base at J, with 16 bases between the two ends. This CDR3 contains 15 residues. CDR3 amino acids: CASTSTGRRNTEAFF. The CDR3 nucleotides read TGTGCCAGCACTTCAACTGGGCGTCGGAACACTGAAGCTTTCTTT.

The chain's CDR3 is CASRLDREYGYTF. The DNA for the CDR3 is TGTGCCAGCAGATTAGACAGGGAGTATGGCTACACCTTC. This rearrangement joins TRBV6-5 to TRBJ1-2; 7 bases fit TRBD1. The CDR3 totals 13 residues. Per germline, CDR1 MNHEY and CDR2 SVGAGI. Trimming cost V 6 bases and J 5 bases; bases outside gene matches: 6.